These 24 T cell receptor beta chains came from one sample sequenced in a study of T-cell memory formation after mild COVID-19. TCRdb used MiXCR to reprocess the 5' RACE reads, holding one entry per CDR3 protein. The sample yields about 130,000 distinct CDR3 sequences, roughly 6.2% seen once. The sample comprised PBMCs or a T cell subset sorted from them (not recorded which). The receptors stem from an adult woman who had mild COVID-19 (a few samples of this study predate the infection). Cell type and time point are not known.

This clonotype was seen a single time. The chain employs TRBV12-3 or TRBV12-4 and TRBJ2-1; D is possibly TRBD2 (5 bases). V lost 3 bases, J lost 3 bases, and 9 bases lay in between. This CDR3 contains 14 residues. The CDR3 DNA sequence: TGTGCCAGCAGTTTGCCTAGCTACTACAATGAGCAGTTCTTC. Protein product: CASSLPSYYNEQFF.

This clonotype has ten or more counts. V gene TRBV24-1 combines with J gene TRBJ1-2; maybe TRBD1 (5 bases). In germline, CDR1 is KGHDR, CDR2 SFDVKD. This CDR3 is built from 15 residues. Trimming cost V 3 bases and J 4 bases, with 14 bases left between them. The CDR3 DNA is TGTGCCACCAGTGATGGGGGACTCCGGTCCTATGGCTACACCTTC. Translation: CATSDGGLRSYGYTF.

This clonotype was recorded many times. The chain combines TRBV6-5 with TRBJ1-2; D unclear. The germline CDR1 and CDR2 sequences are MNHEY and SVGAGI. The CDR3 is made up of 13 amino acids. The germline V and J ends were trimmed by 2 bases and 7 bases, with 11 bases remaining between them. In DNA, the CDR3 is TGTGCCAGCAGTTACACCAGTTCCAGTGGCTACACCTTC. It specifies CASSYTSSSGYTF.

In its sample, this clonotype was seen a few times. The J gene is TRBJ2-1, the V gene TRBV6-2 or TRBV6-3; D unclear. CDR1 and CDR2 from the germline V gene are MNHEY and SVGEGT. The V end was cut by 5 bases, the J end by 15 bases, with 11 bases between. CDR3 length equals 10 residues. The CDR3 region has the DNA TGTGCCAGCAGTAACAGCAGTCCGTTCTTC. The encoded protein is CASSNSSPFF.

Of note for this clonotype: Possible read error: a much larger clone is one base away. Written as DNA, the CDR3 is TGTGCCAGCAGCCGACTACGAGCTAGCTCCTACAATGAGCAGTTCTTC. This gives the protein CASSRLRASSYNEQFF. The chain joins TRBV12-3 or TRBV12-4 to TRBJ2-1, with D possibly TRBD2 on 5 matching bases. The CDR3 covers 16 residues. Trimming removed 6 bases from V and 0 bases from J, with 15 bases in between.

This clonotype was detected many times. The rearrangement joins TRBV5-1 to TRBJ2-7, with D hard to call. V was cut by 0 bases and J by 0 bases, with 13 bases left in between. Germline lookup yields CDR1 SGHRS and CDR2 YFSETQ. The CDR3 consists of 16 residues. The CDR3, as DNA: TGCGCCAGCAGCTTGGAGGGCAGAACCGTCTCCTACGAGCAGTACTTC. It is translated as CASSLEGRTVSYEQYF.

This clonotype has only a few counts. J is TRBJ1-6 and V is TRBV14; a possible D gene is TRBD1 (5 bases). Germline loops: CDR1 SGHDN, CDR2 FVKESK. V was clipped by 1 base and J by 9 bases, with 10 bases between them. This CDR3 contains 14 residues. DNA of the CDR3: TGTGCCAGCAGCCAAGCAGGGTTGGGTTCACCCCTCCACTTT. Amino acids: CASSQAGLGSPLHF.

CDR3: CASSLPTGGYGYTF. CDR3 nucleotide sequence: TGTGCCAGCAGCTTACCGACAGGGGGCTATGGCTACACCTTC. V and J are TRBV7-2 and TRBJ1-2, with TRBD1 matching 9 bases. The CDR3 has 14 amino acids. Trimming took 2 bases from V and 4 from J; bases not matched to a gene: 2. The germline V gene encodes CDR1 SGHTA and CDR2 FQGNSA.

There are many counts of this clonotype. CDR3 amino acids: CASSLASGSEKTQYF. As DNA, the CDR3 is TGCGCCAGCAGCTTGGCTAGCGGGAGTGAAAAGACCCAGTACTTC. This sequence joins TRBV5-1 and TRBJ2-5; TRBD2 aligns across 10 bases. Germline assignment: CDR1 SGHRS and CDR2 YFSETQ. The V gene end was trimmed by 0 bases and the J gene end by 6 bases; junction bases not matched to a gene: 5. CDR3 length: 15 residues. The full variable domain, completed using reference TRBV5-1 and TRBJ2-5, is KAGVTQTPRYLIKTRGQQVTLSCSPISGHRSVSWYQQTPGQGLQFLFEYFSETQRNKGNFPGRFSGRQFSNSRSEMNVSTLELGDSALYLCASSLASGSEKTQYFGPGTRLLVL.

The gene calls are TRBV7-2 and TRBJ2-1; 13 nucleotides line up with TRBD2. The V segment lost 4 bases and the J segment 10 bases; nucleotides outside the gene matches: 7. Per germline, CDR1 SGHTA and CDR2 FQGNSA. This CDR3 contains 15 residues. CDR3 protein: CASSSQGLAGNEQFF. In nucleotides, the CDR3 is TGTGCCAGCAGCTCACAGGGACTAGCGGGAAACGAGCAGTTCTTC.

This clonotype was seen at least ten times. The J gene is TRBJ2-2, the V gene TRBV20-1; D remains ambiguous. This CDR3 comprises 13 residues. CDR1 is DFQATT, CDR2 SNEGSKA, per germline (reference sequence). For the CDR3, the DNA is TGCAGCGCCATCGTAGCGAACACCGGGGAGCTGTTTTTT. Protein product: CSAIVANTGELFF.

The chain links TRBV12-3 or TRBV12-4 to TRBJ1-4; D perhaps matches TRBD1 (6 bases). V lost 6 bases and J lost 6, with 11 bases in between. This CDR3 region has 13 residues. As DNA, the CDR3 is TGTGCCAGCAGACCCACAGGGTATGAAAAACTGTTTTTT. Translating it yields CASRPTGYEKLFF.

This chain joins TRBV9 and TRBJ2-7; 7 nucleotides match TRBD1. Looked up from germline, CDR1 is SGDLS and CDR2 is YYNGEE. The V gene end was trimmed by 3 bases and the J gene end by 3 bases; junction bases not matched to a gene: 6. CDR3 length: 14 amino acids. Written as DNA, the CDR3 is TGTGCCAGCAGCGCAACATCAGGGGGCTACGAGCAGTACTTC. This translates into CASSATSGGYEQYF.

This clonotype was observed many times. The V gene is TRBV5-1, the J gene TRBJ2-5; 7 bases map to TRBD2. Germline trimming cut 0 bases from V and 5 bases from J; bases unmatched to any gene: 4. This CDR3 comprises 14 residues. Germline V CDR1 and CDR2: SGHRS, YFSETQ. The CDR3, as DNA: TGCGCCAGCAGCTTGGCGGGAGGAGAGGAGACCCAGTACTTC. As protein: CASSLAGGEETQYF.

CDR3: CASSPGQTGGQPQHF. The DNA for the CDR3 is TGTGCCAGCTCACCCGGACAGACGGGGGGTCAGCCCCAGCATTTT. The chain couples TRBV18 to TRBJ1-5; D might be TRBD1 (6 bases). The CDR3 covers 15 residues. Trimming removed 3 bases at V and 6 bases at J, with 15 bases between. The germline V gene encodes CDR1 KGHSH and CDR2 LQKENI. Complete variable domain (other parts from reference TRBV18 and TRBJ1-5): NAGVMQNPRHLVRRRGQEARLRCSPMKGHSHVYWYRQLPEEGLKFMVYLQKENIIDESGMPKERFSAEFPKEGPSILRIQQVVRGDSAAYFCASSPGQTGGQPQHFGDGTRLSIL.

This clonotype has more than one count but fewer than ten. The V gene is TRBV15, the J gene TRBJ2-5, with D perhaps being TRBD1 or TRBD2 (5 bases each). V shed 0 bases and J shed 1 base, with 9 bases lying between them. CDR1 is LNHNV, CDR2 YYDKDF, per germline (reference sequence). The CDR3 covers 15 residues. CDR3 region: CATSRDFGTQETQYF. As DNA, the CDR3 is TGTGCCACCAGCAGAGATTTCGGGACCCAAGAGACCCAGTACTTC.

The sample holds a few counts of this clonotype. CDR3 nucleotide sequence: TGCAGTGCTAGAGTAGCGGGAGGGCCGGGGGAGCTGTTTTTT. The encoded protein is CSARVAGGPGELFF. The chain has TRBV20-1 and TRBJ2-2, with TRBD2 matching over 11 bases. J was trimmed by 8 bases and V by 1 base; bases with no gene match: 3. The CDR3 extends over 14 amino acids. In germline, CDR1 is DFQATT, CDR2 SNEGSKA (reference sequence).

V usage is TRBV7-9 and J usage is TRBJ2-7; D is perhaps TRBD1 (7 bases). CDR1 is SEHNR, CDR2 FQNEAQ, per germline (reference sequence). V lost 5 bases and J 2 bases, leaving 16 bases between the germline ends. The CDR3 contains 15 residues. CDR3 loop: CASSTVAGQTYEQYF. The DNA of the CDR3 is TGTGCCAGCAGCACTGTTGCGGGACAGACCTACGAGCAGTACTTC. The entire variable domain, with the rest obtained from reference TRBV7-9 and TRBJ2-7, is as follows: DTGVSQNPRHKITKRGQNVTFRCDPISEHNRLYWYRQTLGQGPEFLTYFQNEAQLEKSRLLSDRFSAERPKGSFSTLEIQRTEQGDSAMYLCASSTVAGQTYEQYFGPGTRLTVT.

This CDR3 is CASSDGLNTEAFF. CDR3 nucleotide sequence: TGTGCCAGCAGTGATGGATTGAACACTGAAGCTTTCTTT. The chain employs TRBV2 and TRBJ1-1; D ambiguous. Trimming left V 3 bases short and J 0 bases short, with 5 bases between. The length of the CDR3 is 13 residues. In germline, CDR1 is SNHLY, CDR2 FYNNEI.

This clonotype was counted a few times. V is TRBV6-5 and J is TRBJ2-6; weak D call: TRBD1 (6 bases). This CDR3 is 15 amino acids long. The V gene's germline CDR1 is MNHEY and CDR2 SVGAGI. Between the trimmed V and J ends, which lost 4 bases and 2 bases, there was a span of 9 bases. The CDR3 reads CASSFQGPGANVLTF. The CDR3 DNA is TGTGCCAGCAGTTTCCAGGGGCCTGGGGCCAACGTCCTGACTTTC.

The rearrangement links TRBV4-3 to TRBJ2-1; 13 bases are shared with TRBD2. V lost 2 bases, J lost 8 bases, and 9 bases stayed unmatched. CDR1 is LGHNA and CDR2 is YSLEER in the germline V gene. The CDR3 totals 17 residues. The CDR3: CASSQQPGTSGMYEQFF. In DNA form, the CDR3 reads TGCGCCAGCAGCCAACAACCCGGGACTAGCGGGATGTATGAGCAGTTCTTC.

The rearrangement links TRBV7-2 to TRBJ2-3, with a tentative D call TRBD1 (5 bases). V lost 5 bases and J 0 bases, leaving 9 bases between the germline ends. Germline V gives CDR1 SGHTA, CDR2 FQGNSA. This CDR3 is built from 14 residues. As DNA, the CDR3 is TGTGCCAGCAGCCCTTGGACAAGCACAGATACGCAGTATTTT. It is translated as CASSPWTSTDTQYF.

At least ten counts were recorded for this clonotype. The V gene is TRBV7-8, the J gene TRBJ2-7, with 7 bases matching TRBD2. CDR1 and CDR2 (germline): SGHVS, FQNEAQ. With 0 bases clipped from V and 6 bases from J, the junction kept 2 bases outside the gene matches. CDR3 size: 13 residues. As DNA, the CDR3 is TGTGCCAGCAGCTTAGCGCCTAGCGGCGAGCAGTACTTC. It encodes CASSLAPSGEQYF.

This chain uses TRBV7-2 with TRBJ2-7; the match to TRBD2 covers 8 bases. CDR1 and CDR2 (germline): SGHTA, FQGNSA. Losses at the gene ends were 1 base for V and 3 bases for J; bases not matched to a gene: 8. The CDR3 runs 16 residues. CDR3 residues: CASSLDPGLVVYEQYF. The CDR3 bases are TGTGCCAGCAGCTTAGATCCGGGACTAGTAGTCTACGAGCAGTACTTC.